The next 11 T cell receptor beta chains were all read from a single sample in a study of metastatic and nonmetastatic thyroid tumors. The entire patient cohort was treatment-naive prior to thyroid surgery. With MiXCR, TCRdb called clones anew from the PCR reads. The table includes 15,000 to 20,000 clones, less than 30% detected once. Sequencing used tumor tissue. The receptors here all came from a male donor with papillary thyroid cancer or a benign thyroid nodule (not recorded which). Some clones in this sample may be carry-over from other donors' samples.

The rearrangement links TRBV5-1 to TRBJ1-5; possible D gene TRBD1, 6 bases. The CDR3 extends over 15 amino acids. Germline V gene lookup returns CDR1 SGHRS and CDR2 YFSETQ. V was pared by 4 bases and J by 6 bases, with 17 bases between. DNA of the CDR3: TGCGCCAGCAGCGAACAGGGTAATTGGTTTCAGCCCCAGCATTTT. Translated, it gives CASSEQGNWFQPQHF. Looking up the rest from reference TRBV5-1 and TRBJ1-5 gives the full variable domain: KAGVTQTPRYLIKTRGQQVTLSCSPISGHRSVSWYQQTPGQGLQFLFEYFSETQRNKGNFPGRFSGRQFSNSRSEMNVSTLELGDSALYLCASSEQGNWFQPQHFGDGTRLSIL.

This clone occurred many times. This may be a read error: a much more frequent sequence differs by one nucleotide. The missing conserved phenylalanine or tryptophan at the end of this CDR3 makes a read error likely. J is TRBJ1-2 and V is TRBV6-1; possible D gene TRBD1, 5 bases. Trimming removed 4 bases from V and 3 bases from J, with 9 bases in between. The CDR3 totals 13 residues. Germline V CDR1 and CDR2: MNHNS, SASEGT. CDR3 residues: CASSVTGYYGYTS. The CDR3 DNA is TGTGCCAGCAGTGTCACAGGTTACTATGGCTACACCTCC.

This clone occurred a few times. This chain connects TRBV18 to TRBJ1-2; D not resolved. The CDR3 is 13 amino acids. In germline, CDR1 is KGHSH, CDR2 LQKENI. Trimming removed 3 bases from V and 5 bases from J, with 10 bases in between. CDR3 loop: CASSPTVGYGYTF. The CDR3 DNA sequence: TGTGCCAGCTCACCGACGGTCGGGTATGGCTACACCTTC. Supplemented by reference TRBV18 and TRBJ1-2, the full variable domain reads NAGVMQNPRHLVRRRGQEARLRCSPMKGHSHVYWYRQLPEEGLKFMVYLQKENIIDESGMPKERFSAEFPKEGPSILRIQQVVRGDSAAYFCASSPTVGYGYTFGSGTRLTVV.

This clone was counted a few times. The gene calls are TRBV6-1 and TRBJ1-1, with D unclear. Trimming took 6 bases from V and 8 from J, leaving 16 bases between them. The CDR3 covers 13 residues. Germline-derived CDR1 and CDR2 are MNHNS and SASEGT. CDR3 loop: CASRPSWGAEAFF. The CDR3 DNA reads TGTGCCAGCAGGCCCTCATGGGGAGCCGAAGCTTTCTTT.

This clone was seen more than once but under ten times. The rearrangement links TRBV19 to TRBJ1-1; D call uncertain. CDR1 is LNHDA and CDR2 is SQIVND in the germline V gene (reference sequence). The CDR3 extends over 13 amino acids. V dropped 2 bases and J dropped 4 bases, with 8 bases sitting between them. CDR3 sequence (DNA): TGTGCCAGTAGTATAATGGGTATCACTGAAGCTTTCTTT. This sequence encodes CASSIMGITEAFF.

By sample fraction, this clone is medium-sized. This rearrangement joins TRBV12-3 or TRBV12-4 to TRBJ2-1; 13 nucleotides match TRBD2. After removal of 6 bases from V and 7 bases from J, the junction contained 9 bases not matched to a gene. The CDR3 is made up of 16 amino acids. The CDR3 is CASSNRRLAGGNEQFF. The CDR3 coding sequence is TGTGCCAGCAGCAACAGGCGACTAGCGGGGGGAAATGAGCAGTTCTTC.

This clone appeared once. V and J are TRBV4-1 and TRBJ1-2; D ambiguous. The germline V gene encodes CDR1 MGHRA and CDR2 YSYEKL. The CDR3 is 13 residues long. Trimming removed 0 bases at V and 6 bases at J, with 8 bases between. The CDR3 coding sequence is TGCGCCAGCAGCCAAGATGCGGGGAATGGCTACACCTTC. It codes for CASSQDAGNGYTF.

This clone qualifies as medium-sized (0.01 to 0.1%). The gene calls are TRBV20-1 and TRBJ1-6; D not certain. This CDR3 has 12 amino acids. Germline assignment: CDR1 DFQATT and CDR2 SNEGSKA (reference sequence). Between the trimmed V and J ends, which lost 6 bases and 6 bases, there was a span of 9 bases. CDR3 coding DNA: TGCAGTGCAACAAGTCCTAATTCACCCCTCCACTTT. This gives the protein CSATSPNSPLHF.

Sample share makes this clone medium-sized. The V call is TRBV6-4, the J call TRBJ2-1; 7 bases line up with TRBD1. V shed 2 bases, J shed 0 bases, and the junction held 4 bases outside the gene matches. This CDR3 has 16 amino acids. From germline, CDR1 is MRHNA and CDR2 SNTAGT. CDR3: CASSDTGQSSYNEQFF. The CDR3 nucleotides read TGTGCCAGCAGTGACACGGGACAGAGCTCCTACAATGAGCAGTTCTTC.

The CDR3 is CASSQDAGSYNEQFF. Here the CDR3 DNA reads TGTGCCAGCAGCCAAGATGCGGGCTCCTACAATGAGCAGTTCTTC. The rearrangement joins TRBV4-2 to TRBJ2-1; TRBD2 is a possible D gene (5 bases). Per germline, CDR1 LGHNA and CDR2 YNFKEQ. This CDR3 is built from 15 residues. Trimming cost V 0 bases and J 0 bases, with 6 bases left between them.

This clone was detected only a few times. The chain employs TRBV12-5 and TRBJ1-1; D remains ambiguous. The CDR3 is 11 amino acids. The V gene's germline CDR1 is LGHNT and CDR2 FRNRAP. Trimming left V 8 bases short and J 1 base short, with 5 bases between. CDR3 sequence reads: CASLGNTEAFF. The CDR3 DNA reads TGTGCTAGTCTGGGGAACACTGAAGCTTTCTTT.